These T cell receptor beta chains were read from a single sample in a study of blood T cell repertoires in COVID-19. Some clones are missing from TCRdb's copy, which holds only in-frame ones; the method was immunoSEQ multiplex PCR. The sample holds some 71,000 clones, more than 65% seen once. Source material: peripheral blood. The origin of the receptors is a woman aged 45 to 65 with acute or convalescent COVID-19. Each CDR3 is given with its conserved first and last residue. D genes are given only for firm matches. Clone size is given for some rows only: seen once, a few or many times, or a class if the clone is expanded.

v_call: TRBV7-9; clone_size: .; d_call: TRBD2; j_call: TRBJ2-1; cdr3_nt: TGTGCCAGCAGCCAGAGCGGGAGAGGTTACAATGAGCAGTTCTTC; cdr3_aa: CASSQSGRGYNEQFF
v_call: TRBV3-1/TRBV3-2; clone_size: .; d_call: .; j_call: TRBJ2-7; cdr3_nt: TGTGCCAGCAGCCCACAGGGTTTGTACGAGCAGTACTTC; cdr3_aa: CASSPQGLYEQYF
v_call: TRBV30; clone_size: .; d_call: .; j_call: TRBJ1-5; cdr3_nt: TGTGCCTGGAGTGTACAGGGTACCCAGCCCCAGCATTTT; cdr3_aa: CAWSVQGTQPQHF
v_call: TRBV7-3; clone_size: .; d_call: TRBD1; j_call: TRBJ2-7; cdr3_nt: TGTGCCAGCAGCACGACAGGGGCTAACCCTACGAAGCAGTACTTC; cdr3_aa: CASSTTGANPTKQYF
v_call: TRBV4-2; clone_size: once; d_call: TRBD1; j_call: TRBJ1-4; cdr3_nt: TGTGCCAGCAGCCAAGATGGGGACAGGGGTTTAGGGGAAAAACTGTTTTTT; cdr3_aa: CASSQDGDRGLGEKLFF
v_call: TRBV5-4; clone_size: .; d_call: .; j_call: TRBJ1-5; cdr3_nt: TGTGCCAGCACCCTACCAGACAGGCTAGAGTGGAGCAATCAGCCCCAGCATTTT; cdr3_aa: CASTLPDRLEWSNQPQHF
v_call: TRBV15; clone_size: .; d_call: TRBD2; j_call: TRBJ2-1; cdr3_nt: TGTGCCACCAGCAGAGAGCTAGCGGGAGGATGGTACAATGAGCAGTTCTTC; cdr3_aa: CATSRELAGGWYNEQFF
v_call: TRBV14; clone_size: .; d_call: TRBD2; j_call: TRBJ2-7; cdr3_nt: TGTGCCAGCAGCCAAGAGGTAGCGGGATGGGCCGAGCAGTACTTC; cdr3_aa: CASSQEVAGWAEQYF
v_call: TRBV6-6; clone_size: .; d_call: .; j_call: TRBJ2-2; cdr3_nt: TGTGCCAGCAGTTACGCCCAGGATACCGGGGAGCTGTTTTTT; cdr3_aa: CASSYAQDTGELFF
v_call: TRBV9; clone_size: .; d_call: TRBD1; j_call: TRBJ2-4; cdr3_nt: TGTGCCAGCAGCCTCCATTCACCGGGACAGGGTAACAAAAACATTCAGTACTTC; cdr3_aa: CASSLHSPGQGNKNIQYF
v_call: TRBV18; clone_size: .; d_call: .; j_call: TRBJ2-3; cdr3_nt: TGTGCCAGCTCACCAACCGCAGGGGCCTACACAGATACGCAGTATTTT; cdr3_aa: CASSPTAGAYTDTQYF
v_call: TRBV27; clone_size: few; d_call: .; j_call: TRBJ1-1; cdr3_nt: TGTGCCAGCAGTCCCGTCGGGGGACCTGAAGCTTTCTTT; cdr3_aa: CASSPVGGPEAFF
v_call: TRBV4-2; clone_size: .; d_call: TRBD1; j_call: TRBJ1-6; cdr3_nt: TGTGCCAGCAGCCAAGATCCACGGACAGGGCCCCTCCACTTT; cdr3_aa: CASSQDPRTGPLHF
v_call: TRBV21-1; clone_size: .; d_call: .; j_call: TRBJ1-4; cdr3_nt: TGTGCCAGCACCCCAAAGGGGAGGGTCCACAATGAAAAACTGTTTTTT; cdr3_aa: CASTPKGRVHNEKLFF
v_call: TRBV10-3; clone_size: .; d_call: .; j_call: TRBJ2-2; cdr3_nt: TGTGCCATCAGTGAGTCCTCCCGACACAGGACGGTGTTTTTT; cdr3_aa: CAISESSRHRTVFF
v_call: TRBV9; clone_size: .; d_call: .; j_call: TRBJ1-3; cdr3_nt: TGTGCCAGCAGCGTAGGAGGAGGAAACACCATATATTTT; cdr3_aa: CASSVGGGNTIYF
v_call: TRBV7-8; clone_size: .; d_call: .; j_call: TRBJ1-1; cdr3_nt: TGTGCCAGCAGCTTAGGGAGGGACGGATTTAACATGGAAGCTTTCTTT; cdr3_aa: CASSLGRDGFNMEAFF
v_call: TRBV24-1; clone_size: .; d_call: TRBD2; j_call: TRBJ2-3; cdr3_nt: TGTGCCACCAGTCGGGTTAGCGGGGGGGGCACAGATACGCAGTATTTT; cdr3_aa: CATSRVSGGGTDTQYF
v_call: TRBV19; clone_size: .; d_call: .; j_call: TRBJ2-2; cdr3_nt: TGTGCCAGTAGTGATCGGTGGAGCACCGGGGAGCTGTTTTTT; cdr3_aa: CASSDRWSTGELFF
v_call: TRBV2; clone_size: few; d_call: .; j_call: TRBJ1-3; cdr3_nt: TGTGCCAGCAGTACATCCAGGGGTCTTGGAAACACCATATATTTT; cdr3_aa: CASSTSRGLGNTIYF
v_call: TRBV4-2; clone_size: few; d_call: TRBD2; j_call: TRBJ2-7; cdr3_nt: TGTGCCAGCAGCGCCGACACTAGCGGGAGTTTATACGAGCAGTACTTC; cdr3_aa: CASSADTSGSLYEQYF
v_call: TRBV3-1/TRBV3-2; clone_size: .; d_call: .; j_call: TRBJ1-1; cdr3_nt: TGTGCCAGCGAGGGATCCGCTGAAGCTTTCTTT; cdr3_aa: CASEGSAEAFF
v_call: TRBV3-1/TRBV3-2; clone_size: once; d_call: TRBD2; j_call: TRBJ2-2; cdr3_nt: TGTGCCAGCAGCCCCTTAGCGGGGGCCCCCACCGGGGAGCTGTTTTTT; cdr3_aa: CASSPLAGAPTGELFF
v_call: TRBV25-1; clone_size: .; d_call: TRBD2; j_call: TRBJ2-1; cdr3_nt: TGTGCCAGCGAGATCCTCCCAGCGGGAGTAAATAATGAGCAGTTCTTC; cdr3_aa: CASEILPAGVNNEQFF
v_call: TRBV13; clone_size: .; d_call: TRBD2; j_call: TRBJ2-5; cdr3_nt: TGTGCCAGCAGCTTGGGGGCTAGCGGGACGGGGTACCAAGAGACCCAGTACTTC; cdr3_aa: CASSLGASGTGYQETQYF
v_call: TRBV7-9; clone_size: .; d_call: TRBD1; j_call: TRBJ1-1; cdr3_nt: TGTGCCAGCAGCCCCGACAGGGTCGTTTTCTTT; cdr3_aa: CASSPDRVVFF
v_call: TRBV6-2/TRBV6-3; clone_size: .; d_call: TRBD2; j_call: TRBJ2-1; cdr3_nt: TGTGCCAGCAGTTACCGTGCGGGGGGGGAGCAGTTCTTC; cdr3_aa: CASSYRAGGEQFF
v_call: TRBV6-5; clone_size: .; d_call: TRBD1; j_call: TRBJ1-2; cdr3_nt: TGTGCCAGCAGTTCGGACAGGGGGGACTATGGCTACACCTTC; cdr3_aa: CASSSDRGDYGYTF
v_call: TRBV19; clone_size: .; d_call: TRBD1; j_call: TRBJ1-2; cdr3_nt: TGTGCCAGTAGTCAGGACAGGGGGTTCGCTAACTATGGCTACACCTTC; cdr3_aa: CASSQDRGFANYGYTF
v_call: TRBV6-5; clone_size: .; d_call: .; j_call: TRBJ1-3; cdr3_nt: TGTGCCAGCAGTAGTGCAGGGGCTGGAAACACCATATATTTT; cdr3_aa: CASSSAGAGNTIYF
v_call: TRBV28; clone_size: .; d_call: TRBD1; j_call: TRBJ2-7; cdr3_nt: TGTGCCAGCAGTCCCCGCAGGGGGATGGAGCAGTACTTC; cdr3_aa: CASSPRRGMEQYF
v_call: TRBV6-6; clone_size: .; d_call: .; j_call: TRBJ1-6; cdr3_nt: TGTGCCAGCAGTTACCAAGGGGACACGAAGTCACCCCTCCACTTT; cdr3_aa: CASSYQGDTKSPLHF
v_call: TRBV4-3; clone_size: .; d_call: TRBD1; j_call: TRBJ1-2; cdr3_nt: TGCGCCAGCAGCCAAGGTCGGACAGGGGTGTATGGCTACACCTTC; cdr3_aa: CASSQGRTGVYGYTF
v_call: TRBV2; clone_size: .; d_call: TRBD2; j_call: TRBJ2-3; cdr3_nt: TGTGCCACCCCTCGGGGGGGAAGCACAGATACGCAGTATTTT; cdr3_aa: CATPRGGSTDTQYF
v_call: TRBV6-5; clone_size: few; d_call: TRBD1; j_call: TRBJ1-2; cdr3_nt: TGTGCCAGCAGTTACGGCGACAGGGACTATGGCTACACCTTC; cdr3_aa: CASSYGDRDYGYTF
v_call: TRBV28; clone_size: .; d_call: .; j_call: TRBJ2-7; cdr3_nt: TGTGCCAGCAGTTCCCTTCCCTACGAGCAGTACTTC; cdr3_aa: CASSSLPYEQYF
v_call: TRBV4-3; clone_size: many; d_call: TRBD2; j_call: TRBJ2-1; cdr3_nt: TGCGCCAGCAGCCTACGACTAGCGGGGGAACACAATGAGCAGTTCTTC; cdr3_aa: CASSLRLAGEHNEQFF
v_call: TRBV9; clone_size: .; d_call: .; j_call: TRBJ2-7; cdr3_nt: TGTGCCAGCAGCGTAGAGGTTGCGAGGTTCCCCTACGAGCAGTACTTC; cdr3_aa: CASSVEVARFPYEQYF
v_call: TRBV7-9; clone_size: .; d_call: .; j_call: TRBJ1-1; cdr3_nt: TGTGCCAGCAGCTTCTATTTCGATGGGGGGTTTTGGGTCACTGAAGCTTTCTTT; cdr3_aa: CASSFYFDGGFWVTEAFF
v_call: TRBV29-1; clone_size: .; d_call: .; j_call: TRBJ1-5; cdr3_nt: TGCAGCGTTGAAAACCCCCCACAGGTAAGAGGCAATCAGCCCCAGCATTTT; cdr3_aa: CSVENPPQVRGNQPQHF
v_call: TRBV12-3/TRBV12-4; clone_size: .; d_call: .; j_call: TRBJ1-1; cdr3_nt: TGTGCCAGCAGTATTAGGCAGACAAGGGCTTTCTTT; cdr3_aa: CASSIRQTRAFF
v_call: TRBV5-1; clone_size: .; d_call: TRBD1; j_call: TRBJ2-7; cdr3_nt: TGCGCCAGCAGCCCCCGACAGGGGCACGAGCAGTACTTC; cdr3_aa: CASSPRQGHEQYF